The present T cell receptor beta chain was sequenced within a study of CD8 T cells in Susac syndrome. V lost 0 bases to trimming and J lost 4 bases, with 6 bases between them. Germline values: CDR1 LGHNA, CDR2 YNFKEQ. There are 13 residues in the CDR3. RNA was extracted with the RNeasy kit, and a quantity of 0.5 to 1 ug was reverse transcribed using random hexamers. TCRdb passed the immunoSEQ multiplex PCR reads through MiXCR, listing each CDR3 protein once. Of around 170,000 distinct CDR3 sequences listed, approximately 94% were seen once; the top ten hold 0.12%. The rearrangement links TRBV4-2 to TRBJ2-5; TRBD1 is a possible D gene (6 bases). The sample was CD4+ T cells from PBMCs. The clonotype comes from a human donor with Susac syndrome. Written as DNA, the CDR3 is TGTGCCAGCAGCCAAGAGGGGGCAGAGACCCAGTACTTC. Encoded protein: CASSQEGAETQYF.